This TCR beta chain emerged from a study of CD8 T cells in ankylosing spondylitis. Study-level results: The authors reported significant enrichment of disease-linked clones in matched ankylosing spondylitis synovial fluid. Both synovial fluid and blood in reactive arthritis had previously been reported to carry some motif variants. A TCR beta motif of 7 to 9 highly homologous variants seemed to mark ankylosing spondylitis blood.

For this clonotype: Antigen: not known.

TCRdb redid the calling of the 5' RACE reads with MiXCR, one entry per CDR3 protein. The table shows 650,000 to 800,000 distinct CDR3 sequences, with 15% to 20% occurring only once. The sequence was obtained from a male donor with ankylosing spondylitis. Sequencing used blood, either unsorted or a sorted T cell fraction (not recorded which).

The CDR3 bases are TGCGCCAGCAGCCTGATTGGAGGGGACAGTTCCTTTTTGGGCTACACCTTC. Its protein product is CASSLIGGDSSFLGYTF. The gene calls are TRBV5-1 and TRBJ1-2, with 7 bases fitting TRBD1. V was clipped by 4 bases and J by 8 bases; unmatched bases: 20. The CDR3 sequence is 17 residues long. The germline gives CDR1 SGHRS, CDR2 YFSETQ.